This TCR beta chain was sequenced in a study of blood T cell repertoires in COVID-19. Overall study: The United States, Italy and Spain provided the acute and convalescent COVID-19 samples. T cells, B-cell-depleted T cells, or PBMCs supplied cDNA or gDNA.

Authors' data handling: Nucleated cell counts were estimated from reference gene primer amplification. Repertoires were generated with immunoSEQ multiplex PCR, while TCRdb's copy carries only in-frame clones and drops some. V and J calls and clone size are as listed in that table; D and trimming were resolved from the DNA. Of about 70,000 clones in the sample, approximately 80% are singletons; the top ten hold 15% to 20%. The table lists this clone with a few counts. Germline CDR1 is SGHNT and CDR2 is YENEEA. The CDR3 is 11 amino acids. V was cut by 4 bases and J by 5 bases, with 5 bases left in between.

The receptor comes from a man aged 70-80 years who had recovered from COVID-19. The chain employs TRBV11-3 and TRBJ2-5, with no clear D. Input material: peripheral blood. The CDR3 nucleotides are TGTGCCAGCAGCTCGACTGAGACCCAGTACTTC. Translated: CASSSTETQYF.